This entry describes one T cell receptor (beta chain). The specificity of this receptor is unknown. Base qualities were left out, and no much larger clone turns up one base away. The cohort was made up of about 610 healthy bone marrow donors. At the time of sampling, every cohort member was nominally healthy, though immune exposures that went unrecorded were likely present. The donor tested CMV seropositive, placing the donor among the roughly 300 seropositive members of the cohort. A peripheral blood sample was collected from each donor, and TCR beta sequencing was performed on peripheral blood mononuclear cells. The Qiagen DNeasy Blood Extraction Kit was used to extract genomic DNA from the blood cell samples. The data are from a study of cytomegalovirus exposure and HLA in healthy donors (dated 2017 in TCRdb). Notes on the research overall: According to an earlier analysis of 550 to 750 of the donors, some 170 million T cells yielded roughly 110 million unique TCR beta sequences and about 300 Gb of sequence data. To decide whether each TCR beta V gene segment behaved as functional or pseudogenic, an earlier analysis of approximately 620 of the donors relied on high-throughput TCR beta sequencing. Across some 400 genotyped donors of the cohort, an average of roughly 250,000 unique TCR beta nucleotide sequences per donor were sequenced, and 15% to 20% of those sequences were non-productive. The later analysis used no new phenotypic data to find candidate immune exposures, relying instead on TCR beta sequences and their occurrence across donors. The study profiled the T cell repertoires of 666 subjects by immunosequencing and related them to cytomegalovirus serostatus. Genome-wide SNP genotypes for about 65% of the roughly 700 donors were used in a later genetic analysis, which treated that subset as a discovery cohort. Alongside the repertoire data, information on donor age, sex, ethnicity and CMV serostatus was compiled. Both class I and class II loci were covered by HLA typing, at four-digit resolution. Typing coverage varied by locus: roughly 629-630 donors for A, B, C, DRB1 and DQB1; more than 500 for DQA1; approximately 570 for DPA1; fewer than 480 for DPB1. An early release that covered about 600 HLA-typed donors contained about 300 gigabases of sequencing data and tens of millions of unique TCR sequences. A separate validation cohort of roughly 120 different subjects was used in addition to the roughly 670-subject first cohort. To predict cytomegalovirus infection status, the study brought together high-throughput TCR immunosequencing, statistical association of individual TCRs with disease status, and machine learning. The study aimed to test whether cataloging public T cell receptors could reveal signatures of past pathogen exposure. A later analysis re-examined previously published TCR beta repertoires from hundreds of donors and added high-resolution HLA genotyping to investigate patterns of TCR occurrence. The genetic ancestry cluster associated with self-reported Caucasian donors included roughly 84% of the roughly 380 genotyped donors. All discovery cohort repertoires had been generated using a single sequencing platform. Several DR-DQ haplotypes were treated as single units for association and clustering because of strong linkage in the cohort.

The germline V gene (reference sequence) gives CDR1 as WNHNN and CDR2 as SYGVQD. Trimmed from V: 2 bases; trimmed from J: 0 bases; junction bases lacking a gene match: 1. The CDR3 measures 16 amino acids from cysteine to phenylalanine. The read is trimmed to its CDR3 DNA, 48 bases read in frame from base 1. What the research found in general, with its limitations: Compared with the roughly 700-donor mean, donors in an Asian-associated ancestry cluster had fewer N-insertions in productive TCRs, according to a later genetic analysis. In an earlier analysis of about 600 of the donors, most TCR beta V segments appeared in productive rearrangements about 87% or about 30% of the time, broadly matching IMGT annotations. In this cohort, only TCR beta chains were sequenced, and detectable features were limited by the absence of alpha or paired-chain data. Most TCR sequences were seen in very few donors, while some public TCRs were found in many individuals. A cluster of highly shared sequence variants was judged likely to be a technical artifact of the sequencing pipeline. Linkage disequilibrium might explain the correlated functional status among segregating V segments, but an unknown experimental factor could not be ruled out. According to a later analysis, most CMV-associated TCR beta chains appeared to be HLA-restricted, and the HLA associations seemed to be driven largely by CMV exposure. A later analysis associated 15,000 to 20,000 TCR beta sequences with specific HLA alleles at a false discovery rate of 0.05. A further reported finding was that TCR beta sequences accurately predicted the HLA-A and HLA-B alleles for most subjects in the first cohort. The authors suggested that the approach could potentially be generalized to other disease states and immunological phenotypes. The study gave a list of some 150 TCR beta chains associated with cytomegalovirus. In a later analysis, several top co-occurrence clusters were reported to appear linked to parvovirus B19, influenza, CMV and Epstein-Barr virus. A later genetic analysis associated a missense DCLRE1C variant with V-gene and J-gene trimming of TCR beta chains, and an independent cohort replicated the association. The earlier analysis of approximately 540 of the donors excluded some 15 rarely observed V segments, including chromosome 9 orphons, because counts were too low. A later analysis found that HLA-associated TCR beta chains were more clonally expanded and had lower generation probabilities than equally common non-associated chains. The classifier was reported to diagnose cytomegalovirus status with high specificity and sensitivity in both the original and validation cohorts. In vitro tests confirmed that a few of the cytomegalovirus-associated TCR beta chains recognize cytomegalovirus antigens. Presence/absence analyses assumed roughly uniform sequencing depth across donors, an assumption that may not hold. Because HLA typing was unavailable for some donors at each locus, only the typed subset was used in association tests. Assigning TCR associations to individual alleles was difficult when HLA alleles, especially DR and DQ, strongly co-occurred. According to a later analysis, TCR association rates differed among HLA loci, with DRB1 alleles showing the most associated TCRs and HLA-C alleles showing the fewest. CMV serostatus was the only immune exposure information available for the cohort. Some IMGT-functional V segments, including TRBV6-2 and TRBV6-3, could not be distinguished by the 87-base-pair reads and were therefore excluded.

Libraries were constructed by the immunoSEQ multiplex PCR assay. For the multiplex PCR, a mixture combining 60 forward primers for TCR Vbeta segments and 13 reverse primers for TCR Jbeta segments was used. Amplification of the CDR3 region of rearranged TCR beta genes was performed with a multiplex PCR assay on genomic DNA. The amplified TCR beta libraries were sequenced on the Illumina HiSeq System as 87-base-pair reads. The published analysis was carried out like this. Across the 500 to 750 repertoires, a later analysis counted some 81 million unique TCR beta chains, roughly 11 million of which were shared by at least two donors. Raw reads were error-corrected and collapsed into unique sequences by a nearest-neighbor algorithm in which closely related sequences were merged to remove PCR and sequencing errors. To assign V, D and J gene segments, CDR3 sequences were aligned to IMGT reference sequences. For a sequence to be retained, at least a six-nucleotide match to both a V gene segment and a J gene segment was required. A rearrangement was called productive if the CDR3 had no stop codons and remained in frame with V and J, and every other rearrangement was called non-productive. CDR3 was defined according to IMGT convention as the region running from the second conserved V-encoded cysteine to the conserved J-encoded phenylalanine. In an earlier analysis of approximately 500 of the donors, sequences lacking an unambiguous match to a single V gene segment were excluded. An earlier analysis of 500 to 700 of the donors classified V segments as functional when productive rearrangements were above 56.7% and as segregating when the standard deviation between donors was above 5%. A statistical classification framework was built for diagnosing cytomegalovirus status from the catalog of TCR beta chain sequences. V and J gene assignment, in a later analysis, came from comparing TCR nucleotide sequences with IMGT/GENE-DB human TR gene sequences. Using the TCRdist pipeline, a later analysis assigned CDR3 sequences along with most-parsimonious VDJ recombination scenarios. In a later analysis, each TCR beta chain was defined by its CDR3 amino acid sequence together with its V-gene family, and reads lacking a unique V-gene family were excluded. To address suspected cross-contamination and a sequencing artifact, a later analysis removed roughly 640 highly shared, low-generation-probability nucleotide sequences. A later analysis calculated a clonal expansion index for each public chain from normalized within-repertoire ranks of inferred template counts. In a later analysis, generation probabilities were computed with a VDJ recombination model fitted to out-of-frame rearrangements, and the resulting probabilities were checked against IGoR. In a later analysis, TCR-TCR, TCR-HLA and TCR-CMV co-occurrence was scored with hypergeometric tests, and a repertoire-size bias correction was applied to TCR pairs. A later analysis estimated false discovery rates by permuting HLA or CMV assignments 20 times. In a later analysis, co-occurring TCRs were grouped using DBSCAN, and TCRdist sequence similarity was added for clustering within HLA-allele-positive subsets. Repertoires with fewer than 30,000 or more than 120,000 public chains, plus five repertoires with anomalous nucleotide sharing, were excluded from co-occurrence clustering. The table comes from immuneACCESS by way of TCRdb, which keeps in-frame sequences with V and J called. Part of the clones is missing from these tables; in studies checked, under half for an unresolved V gene and the rest for unknown reasons. The V and J calls and clone size were taken over from that table, and D and trimming were inferred from the DNA. This sample is represented by roughly 150,000 clones; 82% of them were singletons. Together, the top ten hold around 6.2% of the sample.

The TCR originated in a young man in good health and CMV-seropositive. Source material: PBMCs. This chain is built from TRBV10-1 and TRBJ2-5, with 12 bases in between that match TRBD2. The bases are TGCGCCAGCAGTGAGCTAGCGGGGGGGAACCAAGAGACCCAGTACTTC. Its protein reads: CASSELAGGNQETQYF.